The 30 T cell receptor beta chains given below trace back to one sample, sequenced in a study of blood T cell repertoires in COVID-19. The repertoire was sequenced with immunoSEQ multiplex PCR; TCRdb's copy has only in-frame clones and lacks some. This table holds over 200,000 clones, 75% to 85% found once. The specimen sequenced was PBMCs or T cells enriched from blood (not recorded which). These receptor sequences come from a man aged 40-55 years who had recovered from COVID-19.

CDR3 nucleotide sequence: TGCGCCAGCAGCCCCGGACCACTCGGAGGGGATTCACCCCTCCACTTT. It translates to CASSPGPLGGDSPLHF. The chain joins TRBV5-1 to TRBJ1-6; D is possibly TRBD1 (5 bases). V lost 4 bases, J lost 8 bases, and 19 bases lay in between. The CDR3 consists of 16 residues. Germline V gene data show CDR1 as SGHRS and CDR2 as YFSETQ.

This clone was observed a single time. The chain carries TRBV24-1 and TRBJ2-1, with TRBD2 matching over 9 bases. Per the germline V gene, CDR1 is KGHDR and CDR2 is SFDVKD. J was trimmed by 5 bases and V by 3 bases; bases with no gene match: 13. The CDR3 contains 18 residues. In nucleotides, the CDR3 is TGTGCCACCAGTGATAAAAAGGCGGGAGGGCCTTCCCACAATGAGCAGTTCTTC. Residues: CATSDKKAGGPSHNEQFF.

The chain uses TRBV19 and TRBJ2-2, with 12 bases identical to TRBD1. In germline, CDR1 is LNHDA, CDR2 SQIVND (reference sequence). The CDR3 is 20 amino acids. Trimming at V came to 5 bases and at J to 4 bases, leaving 17 bases not matched to a gene. CDR3 sequence reads: CASSSRQPGQGALGTGELFF. Here the CDR3 DNA reads TGTGCCAGTAGTTCTCGCCAACCGGGACAGGGGGCGCTGGGCACCGGGGAGCTGTTTTTT.

This clone was observed once. The V gene is TRBV19, the J gene TRBJ1-2; TRBD1 matches at 9 bases. This CDR3 spans 16 amino acids. J was trimmed by 6 bases and V by 2 bases; bases with no gene match: 10. Germline V gives CDR1 LNHDA, CDR2 SQIVND (reference sequence). CDR3 protein: CASSIPTGGSRHGYTF. CDR3 sequence (DNA): TGTGCCAGTAGTATACCTACAGGGGGCTCGCGCCATGGCTACACCTTC.

The chain links TRBV5-6 to TRBJ1-3; D not resolved. V dropped 4 bases and J dropped 0 bases, with 11 bases sitting between them. The V gene's germline CDR1 is SGHDT and CDR2 YYEEEE. The CDR3 sequence is 15 residues long. In nucleotides, the CDR3 is TGTGCCAGCAGCCGCCCACCAGTCTCTGGAAACACCATATATTTT. This translates into CASSRPPVSGNTIYF.

The rearrangement uses TRBV6-5 and TRBJ1-6, with 8 positions matching TRBD1. With V trimmed by 6 bases and J by 10 bases, 8 bases remained unmatched. Looked up from germline, CDR1 is MNHEY and CDR2 is SVGAGI. This CDR3 has 14 residues. This chain's CDR3 is CASSPRQGSSPLHF. CDR3 nucleotides: TGTGCCAGCAGCCCCAGACAGGGGAGCTCACCCCTCCACTTT.

The V gene is TRBV4-1, the J gene TRBJ1-2, with D perhaps TRBD1 (6 bases). Germline values: CDR1 MGHRA, CDR2 YSYEKL. This CDR3 comprises 16 residues. The V and J ends lost 0 bases and 0 bases respectively, with 11 bases between them. The CDR3 region has the DNA TGCGCCAGCAGCCAAGATCGGACAGCTTCTAACTATGGCTACACCTTC. Residues: CASSQDRTASNYGYTF.

The chain carries TRBV9 and TRBJ2-3, with 8 positions matching TRBD2. Trimming at V came to 5 bases and at J to 0 bases, leaving 5 bases not matched to a gene. CDR3 length equals 15 residues. The germline V gene encodes CDR1 SGDLS and CDR2 YYNGEE. Here the CDR3 DNA reads TGTGCCAGCAGTCCGACTAGCGTTAGCACAGATACGCAGTATTTT. Residues: CASSPTSVSTDTQYF.

The chain has TRBV5-1 and TRBJ2-7; D may be TRBD1 (5 bases). This CDR3 is 15 amino acids long. Germline lookup yields CDR1 SGHRS and CDR2 YFSETQ. V was pared by 0 bases and J by 6 bases, with 16 bases between. The CDR3 spells CASSLEGRVIGEQYF. Here the CDR3 DNA reads TGCGCCAGCAGCTTGGAGGGCAGGGTAATCGGCGAGCAGTACTTC.

The chain employs TRBV23-1 and TRBJ1-6, with 11 bases aligning to TRBD1. TRBV23-1 is assigned to the ORF class and has an uncertain function. Germline trimming cut 0 bases from V and 8 bases from J; bases unmatched to any gene: 6. This CDR3 is built from 17 residues. As DNA, the CDR3 is TGCGCCAGCAGTCAATCTCGGGGACAGGGGGAATATTCACCCCTCCACTTT. This translates into CASSQSRGQGEYSPLHF.

The chain has TRBV27 and TRBJ1-1; D may be TRBD1 (5 bases). This CDR3 is built from 15 residues. V lost 2 bases, J lost 2 bases, and 12 bases lay in between. Per the germline V gene, CDR1 is MNHEY and CDR2 is SMNVEV (reference sequence). The DNA for the CDR3 is TGTGCCAGCAGTTTAAAAGGGAGGGGTAACACTGAAGCTTTCTTT. This codes for CASSLKGRGNTEAFF.

The V and J genes are TRBV29-1 and TRBJ2-5; the match to TRBD2 covers 7 bases. The germline V gene has CDR1 SQVTM and CDR2 ANQGSEA. The J segment lost 7 bases and the V segment lost 2 bases, leaving 10 bases of the junction unmatched. CDR3 length: 14 residues. This CDR3 is CSVEPLAAVGTQYF. The CDR3 DNA sequence: TGCAGCGTTGAACCCCTAGCGGCTGTTGGGACCCAGTACTTC. The full variable domain, in which reference TRBV29-1 and TRBJ2-5 provide the parts outside the CDR3, is SAVISQKPSRDICQRGTSLTIQCQVDSQVTMMFWYRQQPGQSLTLIATANQGSEATYESGFVIDKFPISRPNLTFSTLTVSNMSPEDSSIYLCSVEPLAAVGTQYFGPGTRLLVL.

This chain uses TRBV5-1 with TRBJ1-2; TRBD1 aligns across 11 bases. CDR1 and CDR2 from the germline V gene are SGHRS and YFSETQ. V gave up 4 bases and J gave up 4 bases; unmatched junction bases: 9. This CDR3 has 16 residues. CDR3 sequence: CASSLAGTGGFYGYTF. The CDR3 nucleotides are TGCGCCAGCAGCCTAGCCGGGACAGGGGGTTTCTATGGCTACACCTTC.

The gene calls are TRBV9 and TRBJ1-3; D gene unclear. Trimming stripped 3 bases from V and 0 bases from J, with 10 bases between. This CDR3 has 15 amino acids. Germline lookup yields CDR1 SGDLS and CDR2 YYNGEE. Written as DNA, the CDR3 is TGTGCCAGCAGCGGGCAGGTTAGCTCTGGAAACACCATATATTTT. Its translation is CASSGQVSSGNTIYF. The full variable domain, its missing parts supplied by reference TRBV9 and TRBJ1-3, is DSGVTQTPKHLITATGQRVTLRCSPRSGDLSVYWYQQSLDQGLQFLIQYYNGEERAKGNILERFSAQQFPDLHSELNLSSLELGDSALYFCASSGQVSSGNTIYFGEGSWLTVV.

This clone showed up just once. The chain recombines TRBV7-2 with TRBJ2-1; TRBD2 is a possible D gene (5 bases). Trimming pared 5 bases from V and 7 bases from J, leaving 24 bases between. CDR1 and CDR2 (germline): SGHTA, FQGNSA. The CDR3 spans 17 residues. CDR3 region: CASSPPGRGKFRNEQFF. The CDR3 DNA is TGTGCCAGCAGCCCCCCCGGACGGGGTAAGTTTAGGAATGAGCAGTTCTTC.

CDR3 nucleotide sequence: TGTGCCAGCAGCATAACAGGGGGAGGGAGCAATGAGCAGTTCTTC. Protein sequence: CASSITGGGSNEQFF. The chain links TRBV9 to TRBJ2-1; a weak D match, TRBD1 (8 bases). This CDR3 spans 15 amino acids. Per germline, CDR1 SGDLS and CDR2 YYNGEE. Trimming cost V 4 bases and J 6 bases, with 17 bases left between them.

The chain uses TRBV10-1 and TRBJ2-3; D call uncertain. This CDR3 contains 12 residues. V lost 6 bases and J 0 bases, leaving 4 bases between the germline ends. CDR1 and CDR2 (germline): WNHNN, SYGVQD (reference sequence). The CDR3 loop reads CASSSSTDTQYF. The CDR3 DNA sequence: TGCGCCAGCAGCTCTAGCACAGATACGCAGTATTTT.

The gene calls are TRBV19 and TRBJ1-1, with 8 bases fitting TRBD1. CDR3 length: 13 residues. V trimming: 3 bases; J trimming: 6 bases; junction bases outside the gene matches: 3. Looked up from germline, CDR1 is LNHDA and CDR2 is SQIVND (reference sequence). For the CDR3, the DNA is TGTGCCAGTAGTATTCAGGGGGCCGCTGAAGCTTTCTTT. Amino acid sequence: CASSIQGAAEAFF. The full variable domain, completed using reference TRBV19 and TRBJ1-1, is DGGITQSPKYLFRKEGQNVTLSCEQNLNHDAMYWYRQDPGQGLRLIYYSQIVNDFQKGDIAEGYSVSREKKESFPLTVTSAQKNPTAFYLCASSIQGAAEAFFGQGTRLTVV.

V gene TRBV5-1 combines with J gene TRBJ1-2, with D tentatively TRBD1 (6 bases). The V gene's germline CDR1 is SGHRS and CDR2 YFSETQ. V dropped 4 bases and J dropped 5 bases, with 18 bases sitting between them. CDR3 length equals 15 residues. CDR3: CASSPSSTDRYGYTF. The CDR3 region has the DNA TGCGCCAGCAGCCCGTCGAGTACGGACAGATATGGCTACACCTTC. The full variable domain, its missing parts supplied by reference TRBV5-1 and TRBJ1-2, is KAGVTQTPRYLIKTRGQQVTLSCSPISGHRSVSWYQQTPGQGLQFLFEYFSETQRNKGNFPGRFSGRQFSNSRSEMNVSTLELGDSALYLCASSPSSTDRYGYTFGSGTRLTVV.

J is TRBJ2-2 and V is TRBV23-1; D is uncertain. TRBV23-1 is sorted into the ORF group, with uncertain function. This CDR3 is built from 11 residues. Trimming removed 8 bases from V and 7 bases from J, with 8 bases in between. Written as DNA, the CDR3 is TGCGCCAGCTTAACCGGCGGGGAGCTGTTTTTT. This gives the protein CASLTGGELFF.

The genes are TRBV9 and TRBJ2-3, with D possibly being TRBD2 (5 bases). V lost 5 bases and J 3 bases, leaving 19 bases between the germline ends. CDR3 length: 16 residues. Germline CDR1 reads SGDLS; CDR2 reads YYNGEE. The CDR3 region is CASSVLAGGSTDTQYF. The CDR3 DNA reads TGTGCCAGCAGTGTCCTAGCAGGAGGATCGACAGATACGCAGTATTTT.

The chain carries TRBV7-8 and TRBJ2-5; D possibly corresponds to TRBD1 (6 bases). CDR1 is SGHVS, CDR2 FQNEAQ, per germline. The CDR3 length is 17 residues. Trimming removed 1 base at V and 5 bases at J, with 20 bases between. Written as DNA, the CDR3 is TGTGCCAGCAGCTTAGTTTTCGGGGCAGGGGATCAGGAGACCCAGTACTTC. It codes for CASSLVFGAGDQETQYF.

The chain links TRBV24-1 to TRBJ1-2; 9 bases map to TRBD1. CDR3 length: 18 residues. V lost 1 base to trimming and J lost 4 bases; unmatched junction nucleotides: 12. From germline, CDR1 is KGHDR and CDR2 SFDVKD. The CDR3 DNA reads as TGTGCCACCAGTGATTTAGGTTCAACTCCGGACAGGGGCTATGGCTACACCTTC. This translates into CATSDLGSTPDRGYGYTF.

The chain links TRBV14 to TRBJ1-1, with D uncertain. The germline V and J ends were trimmed by 4 bases and 0 bases, with 6 bases remaining between them. CDR1 is SGHDN, CDR2 FVKESK, per germline. The CDR3 length is 13 residues. The CDR3 DNA reads as TGTGCCAGCAGCCTCGGGATGAACACTGAAGCTTTCTTT. It specifies CASSLGMNTEAFF.

The rearrangement uses TRBV6-5 and TRBJ2-3; 7 positions match TRBD1. The germline CDR1 and CDR2 sequences are MNHEY and SVGAGI. The CDR3 is made up of 15 amino acids. The V gene end was trimmed by 11 bases and the J gene end by 2 bases; junction bases not matched to a gene: 13. The CDR3 DNA reads as TGTGCCGGAACGACAGGGACAACCCCCACAGATACGCAGTATTTT. Its translation: CAGTTGTTPTDTQYF.

The rearrangement uses TRBV30 and TRBJ2-2; 12 nucleotides align to TRBD2. Germline CDR1 GTSNPN, CDR2 SVGIG (reference sequence). The V gene end was trimmed by 6 bases and the J gene end by 7 bases; junction bases not matched to a gene: 6. The CDR3 runs 14 residues. The CDR3 coding sequence is TGTGCCTGTACCGGGACTAGCGGGCTCGGGGAGCTGTTTTTT. Translated: CACTGTSGLGELFF.

This clone was recorded only once. J is TRBJ1-5 and V is TRBV19; TRBD1 matches at 11 bases. CDR3 length equals 17 residues. Trimming removed 5 bases from V and 4 bases from J; junction bases left unmatched: 10. The germline CDR1 and CDR2 sequences are LNHDA and SQIVND (reference sequence). The CDR3 is CASSLRTGGAGNQPQHF. The CDR3 DNA is TGTGCCAGTAGTCTGAGGACAGGGGGCGCAGGAAATCAGCCCCAGCATTTT.

The chain joins TRBV11-2 to TRBJ1-1; 8 nucleotides match TRBD1. Germline CDR1 and CDR2: SGHAT and FQNNGV. The CDR3 is made up of 15 amino acids. V trimming: 5 bases; J trimming: 0 bases; junction bases outside the gene matches: 5. CDR3 sequence: CASSPWTGLNTEAFF. For the CDR3, the DNA is TGTGCCAGCAGCCCCTGGACAGGGTTGAACACTGAAGCTTTCTTT.

Remarks on this clone: Other DNA sequences from this sample encode an identical CDR3 as well. The chain has TRBV7-3 and TRBJ2-1, with 10 bases that match TRBD2. The CDR3 extends over 14 amino acids. Per germline, CDR1 SGHTA and CDR2 FQGTGA. V shed 8 bases, J shed 6 bases, and the junction held 7 bases outside the gene matches. The chain's CDR3 is CASSSGLAANEQFF. CDR3 DNA sequence: TGTGCCAGCTCGTCCGGACTAGCGGCCAATGAGCAGTTCTTC.

V gene TRBV6-1 combines with J gene TRBJ1-2; TRBD1 aligns across 8 bases. Germline V lookup: CDR1 MNHNS, CDR2 SASEGT. This CDR3 contains 15 residues. The trim removed 3 bases at V and 3 bases at J, leaving 6 bases unmatched. The CDR3 DNA is TGTGCCAGCAGTGAGCTCGGACAGGGCCACTATGGCTACACCTTC. Translated: CASSELGQGHYGYTF.